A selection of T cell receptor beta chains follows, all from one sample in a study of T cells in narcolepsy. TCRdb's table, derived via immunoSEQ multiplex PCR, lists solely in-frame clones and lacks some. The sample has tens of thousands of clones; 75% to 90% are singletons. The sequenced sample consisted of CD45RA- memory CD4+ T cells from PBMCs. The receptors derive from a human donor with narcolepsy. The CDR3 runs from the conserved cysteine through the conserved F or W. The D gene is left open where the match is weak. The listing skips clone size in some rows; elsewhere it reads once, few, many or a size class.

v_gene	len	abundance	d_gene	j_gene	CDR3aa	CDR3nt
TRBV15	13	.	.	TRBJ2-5	CATSRDPEETQYF	TGTGCCACCAGCAGAGATCCGGAGGAGACCCAGTACTTC
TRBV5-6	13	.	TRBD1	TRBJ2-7	CASGAGGPYEQYF	TGTGCCAGCGGCGCAGGGGGTCCCTACGAGCAGTACTTC
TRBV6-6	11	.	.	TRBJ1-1	CASRTQSEAFF	TGTGCCAGCAGGACTCAGTCTGAAGCTTTCTTT
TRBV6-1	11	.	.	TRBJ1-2	CASSPRSGYTF	TGTGCCAGCAGTCCGAGGAGTGGCTACACCTTC
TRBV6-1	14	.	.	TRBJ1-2	CASSGATSNYGYTF	TGTGCCAGCAGTGGGGCGACCTCTAACTATGGCTACACCTTC
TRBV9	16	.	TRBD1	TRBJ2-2	CASSTDRARNTGELFF	TGTGCCAGCAGCACCGACAGGGCCCGTAACACCGGGGAGCTGTTTTTT
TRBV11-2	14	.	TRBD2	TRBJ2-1	CASTFGRARNEQFF	TGTGCCAGCACCTTCGGGAGGGCCAGGAATGAGCAGTTCTTC
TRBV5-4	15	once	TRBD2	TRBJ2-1	CASSLQAGGPNEQFF	TGTGCCAGCAGCTTGCAAGCGGGAGGGCCTAATGAGCAGTTCTTC
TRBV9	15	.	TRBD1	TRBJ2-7	CASSTRDRGRGEQYF	TGTGCCAGCAGCACGAGGGACAGGGGGCGCGGCGAGCAGTACTTC
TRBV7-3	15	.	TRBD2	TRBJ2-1	CASSISKSSGREQFF	TGTGCCAGCAGCATCTCTAAGTCTAGCGGAAGGGAGCAGTTCTTC
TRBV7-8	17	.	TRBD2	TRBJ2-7	CASTPVFSGVAGYEQYF	TGTGCCAGCACGCCGGTCTTTAGCGGGGTGGCTGGGTACGAGCAGTACTTC
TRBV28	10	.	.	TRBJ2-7	CASSSEEREF	TGTGCCAGCAGTTCGGAGGAGAGGGAGTTC
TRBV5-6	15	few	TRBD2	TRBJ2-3	CASSITSAGTDTQYF	TGTGCCAGCAGCATCACTAGCGCAGGAACAGATACGCAGTATTTT
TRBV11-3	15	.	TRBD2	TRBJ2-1	CASSSSGMDSGEQFF	TGTGCCAGCAGCTCGAGCGGGATGGACTCGGGTGAGCAGTTCTTC
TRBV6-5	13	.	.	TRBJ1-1	CASSYSQATEAFF	TGTGCCAGCAGTTACTCGCAGGCCACTGAAGCTTTCTTT
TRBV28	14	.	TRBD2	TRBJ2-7	CASQGGASSYEQYF	TGTGCCAGCCAGGGAGGGGCCAGCTCCTACGAGCAGTACTTC
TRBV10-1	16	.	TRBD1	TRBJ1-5	CASRATDRVYLQPQHF	TGCGCCAGCAGGGCGACGGACAGGGTTTATCTCCAGCCCCAGCATTTT
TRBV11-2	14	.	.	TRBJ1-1	CASSPSPPGFEAFF	TGTGCCAGCAGCCCCTCGCCCCCAGGTTTTGAAGCTTTCTTT
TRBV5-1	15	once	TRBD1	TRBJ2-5	CASSLAPGGLETQYF	TGCGCCAGCAGCTTGGCCCCAGGGGGCCTTGAGACCCAGTACTTC
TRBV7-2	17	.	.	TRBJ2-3	CASSLRIAARSSDTQYF	TGTGCCAGCAGCTTACGTATTGCAGCGAGAAGCTCAGATACGCAGTATTTT
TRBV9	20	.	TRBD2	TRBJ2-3	CASSYSSGTSGGKGTDTQYF	TGTGCCAGCAGCTATAGTTCCGGGACTAGCGGGGGGAAGGGGACAGATACGCAGTATTTT
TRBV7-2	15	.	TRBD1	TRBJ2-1	CASSPLRTGINEQFF	TGTGCCAGCAGCCCATTGAGGACAGGCATCAATGAGCAGTTCTTC
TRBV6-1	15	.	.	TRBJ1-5	CASRDTRRGNQPQHF	TGTGCCAGCAGAGACACTAGGCGGGGCAATCAGCCCCAGCATTTT
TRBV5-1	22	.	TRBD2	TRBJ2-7	CASSRGDRANPKTSGRAYEQYF	TGCGCCAGCAGCCGGGGGGACAGGGCAAACCCGAAGACTAGCGGGAGGGCCTACGAGCAGTACTTC
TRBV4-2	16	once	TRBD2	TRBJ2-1	CASSQIGGLGYNEQFF	TGTGCCAGCAGCCAAATTGGGGGACTAGGGTACAATGAGCAGTTCTTC
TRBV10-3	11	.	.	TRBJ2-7	CAISEALEQYF	TGTGCCATCAGTGAGGCACTCGAGCAGTACTTC
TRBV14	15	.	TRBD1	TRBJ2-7	CASSQEETGTGGFYF	TGTGCCAGCAGCCAAGAGGAAACAGGGACAGGGGGCTTTTACTTC
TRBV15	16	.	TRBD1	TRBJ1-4	CATSTTLDRGVEKLFF	TGTGCCACCAGCACCACCCTCGACAGGGGAGTTGAAAAACTGTTTTTT
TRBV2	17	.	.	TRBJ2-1	CASSWRAGASSYNEQFF	TGTGCCAGCAGTTGGAGAGCAGGGGCCAGCTCCTACAATGAGCAGTTCTTC
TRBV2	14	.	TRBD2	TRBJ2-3	CASKIAGVFDTQYF	TGTGCCAGCAAAATAGCGGGAGTATTTGATACGCAGTATTTT
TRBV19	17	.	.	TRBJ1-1	CASSPPLRTVMNTEAFF	TGTGCCAGTAGTCCACCCCTTAGAACGGTGATGAACACTGAAGCTTTCTTT
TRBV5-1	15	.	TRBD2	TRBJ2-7	CASSSRLAGASEQYF	TGCGCCAGCAGCTCGAGACTAGCGGGAGCGAGCGAGCAGTACTTC
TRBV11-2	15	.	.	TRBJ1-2	CASSLSPGAQYGYTF	TGTGCCAGCAGCTTATCCCCAGGGGCTCAATACGGCTACACCTTC
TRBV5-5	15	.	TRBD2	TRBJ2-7	CASSSGLAEGYEQYF	TGTGCCAGCAGCTCGGGACTAGCGGAAGGATACGAGCAGTACTTC